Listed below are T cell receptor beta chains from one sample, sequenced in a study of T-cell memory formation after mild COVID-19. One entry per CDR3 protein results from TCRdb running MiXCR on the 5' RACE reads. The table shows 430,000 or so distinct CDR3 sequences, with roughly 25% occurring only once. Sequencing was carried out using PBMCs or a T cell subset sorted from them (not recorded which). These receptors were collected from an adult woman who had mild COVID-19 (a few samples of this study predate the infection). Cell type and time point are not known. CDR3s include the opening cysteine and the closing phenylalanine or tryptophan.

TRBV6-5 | CASSHFRDNEQFF
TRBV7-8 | CASSLRRDRNIQYF
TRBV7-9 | CASSHPRAREQYF
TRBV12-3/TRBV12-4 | CATRGGPEGTIYF
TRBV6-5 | CASKRKSNTGELFF
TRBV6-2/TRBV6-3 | CASSQGGLGYF
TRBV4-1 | CASSQERQGEAEQYF
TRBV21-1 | CASSKEGTSGGDSSYNEQFF
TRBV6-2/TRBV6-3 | CASSMGLMVRGAYEQYF
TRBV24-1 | CATSDLGAEETQYF
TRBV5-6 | CASSFEQGLASETQYF
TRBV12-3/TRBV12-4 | CASSWTGEALHF
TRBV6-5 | CASSARHANTGELFF
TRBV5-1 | CASSLQSGAPTGELFF
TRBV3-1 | CASSEQGDTEAFF
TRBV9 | CASSATGTSGRVAYNEQFF
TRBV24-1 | CATSDRTWSPDTQYF
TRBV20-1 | CSARGIAGPTDTQYF
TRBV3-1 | CASSSDRTSRSYNEQFF
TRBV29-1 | CSVEWGPSYEQYF
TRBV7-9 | CASSIDRGRNTQYF
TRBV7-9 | CASSFWLTGQSF
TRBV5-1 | CASSPRGRDPEAFF
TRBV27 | CASSVSGVGYGYTF
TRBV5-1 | CASRTGNEQFF
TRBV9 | CASSVSGLNTGELFF
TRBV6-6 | CATARTEDEQYF
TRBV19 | CASSTPRRGEQFF
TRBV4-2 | CASSPIAGGLADTQYF
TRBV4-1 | CASSQVTAGTGYSEQYF
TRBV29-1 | CSVFGQGRTDTQYF
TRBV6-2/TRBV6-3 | CASSLRDRGRLGTEAFF
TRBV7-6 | CASSPDRGFSGYTF
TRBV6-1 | CATTTSGYQETQYF
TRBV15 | CATSRDQGQGAQYNEQFF
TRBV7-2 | CASSAQGQGVNQPQHF
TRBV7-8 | CASSLGQELLNTEAFF
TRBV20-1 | CSALQYRLRGGSPLHF